This passage covers 11 T cell receptor beta chains from one sample sequenced in a study of a mutant IDH1 vaccine in newly diagnosed glioma. These TCRs' antigens remain unknown. Sequencing used immunoSEQ multiplex PCR; TCRdb keeps in-frame clones, though not all of them. Among about 40,000 clones, approximately 93% were seen once, and the ten largest hold around 3%. Time point indicated: week 5, during vaccination. Doses consisted of 300 ug of mutant IDH1 20-mer peptide each, paired with topical imiquimod. This specimen was PBMCs, taken from a glioma patient whose treatment included an IDH1 peptide vaccine. These receptors all stem from a man aged 50-60 years with glioma.

This clone was counted only a few times. The chain recombines TRBV7-8 with TRBJ2-3; 10 bases agree with TRBD1. The junction had 13 bases not matched to a gene; V was cut back by 5 bases and J by 5 bases. CDR1 and CDR2 (germline): SGHVS, FQNEAQ. CDR3 size: 17 residues. CDR3 nucleotides: TGTGCCAGCAGCCGGACAGGGGGGGCTTGGAACTTAGATACGCAGTATTTT. It yields the protein CASSRTGGAWNLDTQYF.

This rearrangement joins TRBV19 to TRBJ1-1; no clear D. V was pared by 3 bases and J by 7 bases, with 9 bases between. Germline loops: CDR1 LNHDA, CDR2 SQIVND (reference sequence). The length of the CDR3 is 12 residues. The CDR3 spells CASSMREGEAFF. CDR3 coding DNA: TGTGCCAGTAGTATGCGGGAGGGTGAAGCTTTCTTT.

The chain has TRBV1 and TRBJ2-2. TRBV1 is deemed a pseudogene. The CDR3 runs 17 residues. The CDR3 bases are TGCACCAGCAGCCCCGTTTCTACGGAACGGAACACCGGGGAGCTGTTTTTT. As protein: CTSSPVSTERNTGELFF.

This clone was observed a single time. The chain employs TRBV5-1 and TRBJ1-6; 8 bases fit TRBD1. Per the germline V gene, CDR1 is SGHRS and CDR2 is YFSETQ. The CDR3 consists of 16 residues. Trimming removed 7 bases from V and 7 bases from J; junction bases left unmatched: 13. The CDR3 DNA reads TGCGCCAGCGCCCCCCGACAGGGGTTGAGGAATTCACCCCTCCACTTT. It translates to CASAPRQGLRNSPLHF.

The V call is TRBV9, the J call TRBJ2-7; D is possibly TRBD1 (6 bases). This CDR3 comprises 14 residues. V dropped 0 bases and J dropped 5 bases, with 12 bases sitting between them. Per germline, CDR1 SGDLS and CDR2 YYNGEE. The CDR3 loop is CASSVGGGWDEQYF. DNA for the CDR3: TGTGCCAGCAGCGTAGGTGGGGGCTGGGACGAGCAGTACTTC.

This sequence joins TRBV9 and TRBJ2-2, with D perhaps matching TRBD1 (6 bases). Germline V lookup: CDR1 SGDLS, CDR2 YYNGEE. V lost 0 bases and J lost 4, with 22 bases in between. This CDR3 has 19 amino acids. The CDR3 DNA sequence: TGTGCCAGCAGCGTAGCTCCAGGGGTTGTAGTGAAAGGCACCGGGGAGCTGTTTTTT. Translation gives CASSVAPGVVVKGTGELFF.

The rearrangement uses TRBV7-6 and TRBJ2-2; 7 bases fit TRBD1. Trimming took 8 bases from V and 6 from J; bases not matched to a gene: 15. CDR3 size: 16 residues. Germline assignment: CDR1 SGHVS and CDR2 FNYEAQ. The CDR3 sequence is CASGTAGTSSPGELFF. For the CDR3, the DNA is TGTGCCAGCGGGACAGCCGGGACATCGAGTCCCGGGGAGCTGTTTTTT.

The CDR3 sequence: CASSSPGTGTYEQYF. DNA for the CDR3: TGTGCCAGCAGCTCCCCCGGGACAGGGACCTACGAGCAGTACTTC. The chain couples TRBV13 to TRBJ2-7; 9 bases are a match to TRBD1. With 4 bases clipped from V and 2 bases from J, the junction kept 6 bases outside the gene matches. This CDR3 is 15 amino acids long. Germline V gene lookup returns CDR1 PRHDT and CDR2 FYEKMQ (reference sequence).

The chain links TRBV28 to TRBJ2-7; D gene uncertain. This CDR3 comprises 16 residues. CDR1 and CDR2 from the germline V gene are MDHEN and SYDVKM. Trimming removed 4 bases from V and 0 bases from J, with 16 bases in between. CDR3 sequence reads: CASSWIGRRSSYEQYF. CDR3 bases: TGTGCCAGCAGTTGGATAGGTAGACGAAGCTCCTACGAGCAGTACTTC.

The chain has TRBV2 and TRBJ1-1, with 9 bases fitting TRBD1. This CDR3 contains 13 residues. The germline V gene encodes CDR1 SNHLY and CDR2 FYNNEI. The V segment lost 6 bases and the J segment 4 bases; nucleotides outside the gene matches: 3. The chain's CDR3 is CASRDRGGTEAFF. CDR3 DNA sequence: TGTGCCAGCAGGGACAGGGGTGGCACTGAAGCTTTCTTT.

The gene calls are TRBV5-1 and TRBJ2-1; TRBD2 might be the D (5 bases). The CDR3 contains 15 residues. From germline, CDR1 is SGHRS and CDR2 YFSETQ. V lost 2 bases and J lost 0, with 9 bases in between. In DNA form, the CDR3 reads TGCGCCAGCAGCTTAGGGAGCTTCTCCTACAATGAGCAGTTCTTC. The encoded protein is CASSLGSFSYNEQFF.